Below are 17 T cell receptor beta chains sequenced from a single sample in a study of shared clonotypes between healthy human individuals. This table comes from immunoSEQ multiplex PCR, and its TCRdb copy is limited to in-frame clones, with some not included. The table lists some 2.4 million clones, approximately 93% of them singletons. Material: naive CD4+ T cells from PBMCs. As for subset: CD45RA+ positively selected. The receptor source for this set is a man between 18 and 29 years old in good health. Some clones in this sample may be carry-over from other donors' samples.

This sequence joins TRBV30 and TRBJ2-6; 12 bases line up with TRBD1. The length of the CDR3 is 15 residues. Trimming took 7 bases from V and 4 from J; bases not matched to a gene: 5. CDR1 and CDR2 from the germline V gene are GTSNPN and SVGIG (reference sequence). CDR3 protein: CASGTGGAGANVLTF. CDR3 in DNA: TGTGCCTCAGGGACAGGGGGCGCCGGGGCCAACGTCCTGACTTTC.

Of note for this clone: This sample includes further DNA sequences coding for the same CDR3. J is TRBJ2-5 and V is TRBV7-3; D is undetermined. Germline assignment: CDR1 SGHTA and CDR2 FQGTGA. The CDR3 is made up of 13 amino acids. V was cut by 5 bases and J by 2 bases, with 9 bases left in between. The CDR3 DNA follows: TGTGCCAGCAGCCGCCGGGTTCAAGAGACCCAGTACTTC. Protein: CASSRRVQETQYF.

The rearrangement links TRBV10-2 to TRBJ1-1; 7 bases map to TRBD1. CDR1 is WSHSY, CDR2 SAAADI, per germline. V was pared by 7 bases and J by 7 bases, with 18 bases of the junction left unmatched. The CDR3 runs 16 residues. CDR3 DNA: TGCGCCAGCAATCCCCCTACCCCCGGGACAGCGAGTGAAGCTTTCTTT. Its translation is CASNPPTPGTASEAFF.

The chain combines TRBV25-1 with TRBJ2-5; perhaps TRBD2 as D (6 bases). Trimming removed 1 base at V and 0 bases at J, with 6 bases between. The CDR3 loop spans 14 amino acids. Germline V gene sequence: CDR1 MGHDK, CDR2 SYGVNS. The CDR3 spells CASSEWGDQETQYF. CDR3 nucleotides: TGTGCCAGCAGTGAATGGGGGGACCAAGAGACCCAGTACTTC.

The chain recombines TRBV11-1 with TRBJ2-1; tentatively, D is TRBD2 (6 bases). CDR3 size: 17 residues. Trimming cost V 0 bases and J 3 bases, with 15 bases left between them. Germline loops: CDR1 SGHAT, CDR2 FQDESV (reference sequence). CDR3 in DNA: TGTGCCAGCAGCTTAGCTAAAACTAGCCGCGTCTACAATGAGCAGTTCTTC. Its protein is CASSLAKTSRVYNEQFF.

The CDR3, as DNA: TGTGCCAGCAGTGAAGCCCGACTAGCGGGAGTCAATGAGCAGTTCTTC. Protein: CASSEARLAGVNEQFF. The chain has TRBV2 and TRBJ2-1; 12 bases agree with TRBD2. The germline gives CDR1 SNHLY, CDR2 FYNNEI. V lost 0 bases and J lost 6; bases outside the gene matches: 3. CDR3 length: 16 residues. The full variable domain, its missing parts supplied by reference TRBV2 and TRBJ2-1, is EPEVTQTPSHQVTQMGQEVILRCVPISNHLYFYWYRQILGQKVEFLVSFYNNEISEKSEIFDDQFSVERPDGSNFTLKIRSTKLEDSAMYFCASSEARLAGVNEQFFGPGTRLTVL.

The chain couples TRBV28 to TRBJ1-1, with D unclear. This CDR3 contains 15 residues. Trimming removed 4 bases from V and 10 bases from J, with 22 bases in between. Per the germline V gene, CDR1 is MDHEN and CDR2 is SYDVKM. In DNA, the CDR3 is TGTGCCAGCAGTTCTGCTTTGGCCGGCCGAGAACGAGCTTTCTTT. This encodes CASSSALAGRERAFF.

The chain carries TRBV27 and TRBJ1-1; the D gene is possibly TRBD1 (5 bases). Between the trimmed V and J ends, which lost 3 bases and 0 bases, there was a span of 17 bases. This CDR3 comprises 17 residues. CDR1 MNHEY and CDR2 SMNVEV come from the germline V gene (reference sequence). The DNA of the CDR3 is TGTGCCAGCAGTTTTGCGCCCTCGGGGACCATGAACACTGAAGCTTTCTTT. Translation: CASSFAPSGTMNTEAFF.

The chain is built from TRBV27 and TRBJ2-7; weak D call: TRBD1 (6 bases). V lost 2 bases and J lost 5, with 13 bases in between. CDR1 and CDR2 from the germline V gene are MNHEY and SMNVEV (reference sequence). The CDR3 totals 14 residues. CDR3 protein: CASSLTGNIHEQYF. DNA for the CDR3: TGTGCCAGCAGTTTAACAGGGAATATACACGAGCAGTACTTC.

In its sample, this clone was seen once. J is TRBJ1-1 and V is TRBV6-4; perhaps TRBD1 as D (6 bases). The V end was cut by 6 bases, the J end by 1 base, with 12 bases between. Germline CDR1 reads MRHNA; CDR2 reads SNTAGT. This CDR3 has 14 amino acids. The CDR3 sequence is CASRQGGGNTEAFF. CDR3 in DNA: TGTGCCAGCAGGCAAGGGGGGGGGAACACTGAAGCTTTCTTT.

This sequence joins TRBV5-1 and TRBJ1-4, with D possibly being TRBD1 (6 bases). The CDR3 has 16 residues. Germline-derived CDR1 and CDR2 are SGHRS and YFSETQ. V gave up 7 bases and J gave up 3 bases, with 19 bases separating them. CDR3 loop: CASRKSPGTPNEKLFF. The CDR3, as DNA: TGCGCCAGCCGTAAATCCCCCGGGACACCTAATGAAAAACTGTTTTTT.

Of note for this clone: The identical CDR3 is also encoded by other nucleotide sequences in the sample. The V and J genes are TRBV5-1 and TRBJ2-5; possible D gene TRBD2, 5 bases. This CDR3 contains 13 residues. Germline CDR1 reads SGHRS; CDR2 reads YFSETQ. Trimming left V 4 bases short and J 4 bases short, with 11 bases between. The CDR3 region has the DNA TGCGCCAGCAGCCCCCTTGGGAGAGAGACCCAGTACTTC. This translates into CASSPLGRETQYF.

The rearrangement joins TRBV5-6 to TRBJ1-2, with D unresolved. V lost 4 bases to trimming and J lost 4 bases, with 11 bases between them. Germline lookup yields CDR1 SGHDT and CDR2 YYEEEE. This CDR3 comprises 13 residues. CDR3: CASSPQTSYGYTF. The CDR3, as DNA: TGTGCCAGCAGCCCCCAGACATCCTATGGCTACACCTTC.

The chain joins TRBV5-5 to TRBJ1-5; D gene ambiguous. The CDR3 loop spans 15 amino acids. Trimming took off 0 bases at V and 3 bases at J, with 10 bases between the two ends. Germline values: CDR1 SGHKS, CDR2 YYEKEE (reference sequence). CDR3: CASSLVIGPNQPQHF. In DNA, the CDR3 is TGTGCCAGCAGCTTGGTAATCGGGCCCAATCAGCCCCAGCATTTT.

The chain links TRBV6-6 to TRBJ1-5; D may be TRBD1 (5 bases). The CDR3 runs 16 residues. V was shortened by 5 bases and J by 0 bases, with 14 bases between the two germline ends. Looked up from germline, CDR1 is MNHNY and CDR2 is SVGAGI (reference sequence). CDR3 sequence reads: CASSPRGADSNQPQHF. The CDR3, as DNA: TGTGCCAGCAGTCCTCGAGGGGCAGATAGCAATCAGCCCCAGCATTTT.

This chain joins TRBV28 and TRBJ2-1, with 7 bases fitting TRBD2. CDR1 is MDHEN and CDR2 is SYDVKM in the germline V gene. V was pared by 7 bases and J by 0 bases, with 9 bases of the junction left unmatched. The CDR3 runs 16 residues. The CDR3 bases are TGTGCCAGCACCGTAGCGGGTACGAGCTCCTACAATGAGCAGTTCTTC. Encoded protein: CASTVAGTSSYNEQFF.

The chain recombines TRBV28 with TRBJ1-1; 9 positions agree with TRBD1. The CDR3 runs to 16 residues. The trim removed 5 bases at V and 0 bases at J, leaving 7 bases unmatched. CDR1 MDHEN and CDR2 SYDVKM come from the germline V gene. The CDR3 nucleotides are TGTGCCAGCAGTCCGCCTGGACAGGGGATGAACACTGAAGCTTTCTTT. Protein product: CASSPPGQGMNTEAFF. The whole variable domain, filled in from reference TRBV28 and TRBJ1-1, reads DVKVTQSSRYLVKRTGEKVFLECVQDMDHENMFWYRQDPGLGLRLIYFSYDVKMKEKGDIPEGYSVSREKKERFSLILESASTNQTSMYLCASSPPGQGMNTEAFFGQGTRLTVV.